This T cell receptor beta chain originates from a study of T cell responses to AZD1222 COVID-19 vaccine (dated by TCRdb to 2020 to 2022). Regarding the study in general: A total of approximately 250 trial participants underwent TCR sequencing, of whom more than 200 had received two doses of AZD1222 and about 25 had received two doses of the MenACWY control vaccine. Trial participants were enrolled by age into 18-55, 56-69 and 70-plus year subgroups, with approximately 160, 26 and 62 TCR-sequenced participants respectively.

The CDR3 regions of human TCRbeta chains were analyzed by immunosequencing. The authors' analysis ran thus. Repertoire TCRs were matched against a reference library of SARS-CoV-2-specific TCRs generated with the MIRA antigen-specificity platform. Breadth was defined as the fraction of unique TCRs that were SARS-CoV-2-associated, and depth was defined as the fraction of total T cells that were SARS-CoV-2-associated. Using the MIRA data, every spike-specific TCR was mapped to the spike region that the TCR reacted to and assigned to either a CD4 or a CD8 class. Log10-transformed breadth and depth values were compared by one-way ANOVA with Sidak's multiple comparisons tests. As stored in TCRdb, this immuneACCESS dataset retains in-frame rearrangements with V and J assigned. A fraction of the clones does not appear; measured against another copy, unresolved V genes explain less than half of the discrepancy, and the remainder lacks a known reason. The V and J calls and the clone size are those of that table, but D and trimming were determined from the DNA. This sample gives about 140,000 clones in total; approximately 93% of them show up just once. Roughly 1.2% of the sample is taken by the ten largest.

Broad study findings and their caveats: Most participants were white British and females outnumbered males, and the authors suggested that clonal diversity may have been underestimated. After two AZD1222 doses, spike-specific TCR breadth and depth were significantly higher than at day 0 and than in MenACWY recipients. CD4 TCRs associated with the vaccine covered the entire spike protein, and the dominant responses were in regions 160-218 and 743-854. The 56-69-year group was small, and its depth increase did not reach significance, likely because of low power. Because no day 14 peak-response samples were available, the repertoires could be characterized only after the peak T cell response. Conclusions about previously exposed vaccinees are limited, since just six or seven AZD1222 recipients were seropositive for SARS-CoV-2 at baseline. Reportedly, close to half of the unique spike-specific TCRs recognized epitopes lying outside the regions that are mutated in the B.1.351 and B.1.1.7 variants.

Counted from cysteine to phenylalanine, this CDR3 has 15 amino acids. CDR3 DNA is the only sequence kept; it has 45 bases, read in frame from the first base. Relative to germline, V is 7 bases shorter and J is 7 bases shorter, with 19 bases between their ends. Per the germline V gene, MDHEN is the CDR1 and SYDVKM is the CDR2. This clone has just one count. The antigen it recognizes is unknown. No base-level quality is on record; no much larger clone is a single base apart. Interpreted using the paper, the time point label stands for: about 28 days (+/-7) after the second vaccine dose. AZD1222 recipients with second doses at about 4 weeks or about 12 weeks were pooled, because spike-specific TCR depth and breadth did not differ between schedules. Vaccinee samples were obtained from the UK trials COV001 and COV002, which included a single-blind randomized controlled phase 2/3 trial of AZD1222 (ChAdOx1 nCoV-19) in healthy adults. Trial participant PBMC samples were collected at day 0 and day 28 after the second dose for TCRbeta chain sequencing.

The specimen comprised peripheral blood, sampled 28 days after the second AZD1222 dose. This chain joins TRBV28 to TRBJ1-4, and possibly TRBD1, on 6 matching bases. This sequence originates from an adult who received the AZD1222 COVID-19 vaccine. The CDR3 here reads CASTAPTGLSEKLFF. In nucleotides, the sequence is TGTGCCAGCACCGCCCCGACAGGCTTGAGTGAAAAACTGTTTTTT.